This record concerns one T cell receptor (beta chain) sequence. The V gene's germline CDR1 is MGHRA and CDR2 YSYEKL. The length of the CDR3 is 13 residues. Trimming left V 0 bases short and J 12 bases short, with 9 bases between. This sample was included in a study of control samples from healthy donors and cancer patients. Sequencing was performed with immunoSEQ multiplex PCR; in TCRdb, only in-frame clones are kept and a portion is missing. The table shows approximately 120,000 clones, with roughly 92% occurring only once. This receptor was identified in a man at least 80 years old with head and neck cancer. J is TRBJ1-6 and V is TRBV4-1, with D hard to call. Sequencing used PBMCs. The CDR3 DNA reads TGCGCCAGCAGCCAAGATACAAGGATACCCCTCCACTTT. Translated: CASSQDTRIPLHF.